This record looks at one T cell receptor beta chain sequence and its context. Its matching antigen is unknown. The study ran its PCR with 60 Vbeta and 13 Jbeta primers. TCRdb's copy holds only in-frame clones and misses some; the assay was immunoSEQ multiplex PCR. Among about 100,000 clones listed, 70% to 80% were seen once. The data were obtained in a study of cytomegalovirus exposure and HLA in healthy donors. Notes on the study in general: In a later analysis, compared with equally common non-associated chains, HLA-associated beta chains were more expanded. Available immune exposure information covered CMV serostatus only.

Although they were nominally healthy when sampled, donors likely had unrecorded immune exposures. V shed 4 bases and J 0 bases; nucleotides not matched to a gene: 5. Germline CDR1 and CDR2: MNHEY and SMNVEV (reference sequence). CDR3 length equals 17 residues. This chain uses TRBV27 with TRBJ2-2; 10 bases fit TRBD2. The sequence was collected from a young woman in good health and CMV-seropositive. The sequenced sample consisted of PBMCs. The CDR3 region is CASSWRLAGTNTGELFF. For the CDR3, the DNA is TGTGCCAGCAGTTGGCGACTAGCGGGTACGAACACCGGGGAGCTGTTTTTT.